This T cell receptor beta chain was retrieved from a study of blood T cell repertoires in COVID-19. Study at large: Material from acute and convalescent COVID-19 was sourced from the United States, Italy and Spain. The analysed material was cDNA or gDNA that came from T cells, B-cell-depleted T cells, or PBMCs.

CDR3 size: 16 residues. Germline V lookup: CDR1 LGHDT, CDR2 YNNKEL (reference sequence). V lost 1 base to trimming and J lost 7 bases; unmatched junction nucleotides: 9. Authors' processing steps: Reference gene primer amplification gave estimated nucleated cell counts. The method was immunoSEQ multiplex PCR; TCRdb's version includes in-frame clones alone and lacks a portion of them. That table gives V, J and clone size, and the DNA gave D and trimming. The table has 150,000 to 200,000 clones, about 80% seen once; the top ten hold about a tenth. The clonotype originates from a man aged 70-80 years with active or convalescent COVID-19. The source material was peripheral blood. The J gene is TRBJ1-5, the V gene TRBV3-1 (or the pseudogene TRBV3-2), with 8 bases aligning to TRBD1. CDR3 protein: CASSQASGQGLQPQHF. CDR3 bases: TGTGCCAGCAGCCAAGCGTCAGGACAGGGTTTACAGCCCCAGCATTTT.